The 6 T cell receptor beta chains below come from one sample, sequenced in a study of T cell changes during pregnancy in multiple sclerosis. Repertoires were generated with immunoSEQ multiplex PCR, while TCRdb's copy carries only in-frame clones and drops some. Here the sample spans tens of thousands of clones, more than 90% being singletons. This specimen was CD4+ T cells from peripheral blood mononuclear cells, taken in the second trimester of pregnancy. These receptors originate from a female donor in good health, enrolled as a control in a pregnancy study.

The CDR3 is CASSVQGLDTEAFF. In DNA form, the CDR3 reads TGTGCCAGCAGCGTACAGGGGCTGGACACTGAAGCTTTCTTT. This rearrangement joins TRBV7-8 to TRBJ1-1, with 7 nucleotides matching TRBD1. The germline V gene has CDR1 SGHVS and CDR2 FQNEAQ. J was trimmed by 3 bases and V by 5 bases; bases with no gene match: 6. The CDR3 is 14 amino acids.

The chain joins TRBV9 to TRBJ1-3; a weak D match, TRBD1 (6 bases). Germline V lookup: CDR1 SGDLS, CDR2 YYNGEE. The CDR3 is 15 residues long. V dropped 0 bases and J dropped 2 bases, with 9 bases sitting between them. CDR3 DNA sequence: TGTGCCAGCAGCGTAGGGGACACCACTGGAAACACCATATATTTT. Its translation is CASSVGDTTGNTIYF.

The chain is built from TRBV5-1 and TRBJ1-1; no clear D. The CDR3 has 14 amino acids. Per germline, CDR1 SGHRS and CDR2 YFSETQ. V lost 0 bases, J lost 1 base, and 7 bases lay in between. In nucleotides, the CDR3 is TGCGCCAGCAGCTTGGAACAGAAGAACACTGAAGCTTTCTTT. This sequence encodes CASSLEQKNTEAFF.

The gene calls are TRBV5-6 and TRBJ1-1; D is ambiguous. V was cut by 0 bases and J by 6 bases, with 9 bases left in between. The CDR3 runs 13 residues. The germline CDR1 and CDR2 sequences are SGHDT and YYEEEE. CDR3: CASSLAREAEAFF. CDR3 DNA: TGTGCCAGCAGCTTGGCCCGGGAGGCTGAAGCTTTCTTT.

CDR3 region: CAWTRRGGQDTQYF. CDR3 nucleotides: TGTGCCTGGACCCGCCGGGGGGGCCAAGATACGCAGTATTTT. The rearrangement links TRBV30 to TRBJ2-3; 8 bases line up with TRBD2. The CDR3 spans 14 residues. The trim removed 4 bases at V and 5 bases at J, leaving 8 bases unmatched. The V gene's germline CDR1 is GTSNPN and CDR2 SVGIG (reference sequence).

The J gene is TRBJ2-1, the V gene TRBV25-1; the match to TRBD2 covers 7 bases. The length of the CDR3 is 16 residues. The V segment lost 4 bases and the J segment 0 bases; nucleotides outside the gene matches: 6. Germline V gives CDR1 MGHDK, CDR2 SYGVNS. The CDR3 protein is CASSGPSGSSYNEQFF. CDR3 in DNA: TGTGCCAGCAGTGGTCCTAGCGGTAGCTCCTACAATGAGCAGTTCTTC.